The table lists the clone carrying this T cell receptor (beta chain) with a count of one. The sample originates from a study of blood T cell repertoires in COVID-19. The germline gives CDR1 MNHEY, CDR2 SVGAGI. CDR3 length: 12 residues. V shed 10 bases and J shed 5 bases, with 15 bases lying between them. The assay was immunoSEQ multiplex PCR, and TCRdb's table has in-frame clones only and misses some. The sample includes about 240,000 clones, around 85% of them seen just once. Specimen: peripheral blood. J is TRBJ2-7 and V is TRBV6-5, with D possibly matching TRBD1 (5 bases). The clonotype was recovered from a man in his fifties or sixties with acute or convalescent COVID-19. The chain's CDR3 is CATGQGAHEQYF. The CDR3 nucleotides are TGTGCCACCGGTCAAGGGGCCCACGAGCAGTACTTC.